The next 14 T cell receptor beta chains were all read from a single sample in a study of T-cell reconstitution after alpha-beta-depleted transplantation in children. Unique molecular identifiers were built into the TCRbeta library. Each CDR3 protein is one row after TCRdb ran MiXCR on the PCR reads. The sample holds about 580,000 distinct CDR3 sequences, 23% seen once. This material consisted of PBMCs, mostly from graft donor cells, taken 360 days after TCRalphabeta/CD19-depleted stem cell transplant. These receptors were collected from a boy less than two years old who had a stem cell transplant for acute myeloid leukemia, so the T cells may come from the graft donor.

This clonotype came up many times. This rearrangement joins TRBV12-5 to TRBJ1-2; D is unclear. Germline CDR1 LGHNT, CDR2 FRNRAP. V was clipped by 10 bases and J by 3 bases, with 12 bases between them. The CDR3 contains 12 residues. The CDR3: CATGRGDYGYTF. The CDR3, as DNA: TGTGCTACCGGCCGTGGGGACTATGGCTACACCTTC. Full variable domain (missing parts from reference TRBV12-5 and TRBJ1-2): DARVTQTPRHKVTEMGQEVTMRCQPILGHNTVFWYRQTMMQGLELLAYFRNRAPLDDSGMPKDRFSAEMPDATLATLKIQPSEPRDSAVYFCATGRGDYGYTFGSGTRLTVV.

The rearrangement uses TRBV29-1 and TRBJ2-7; D gene uncertain. In germline, CDR1 is SQVTM, CDR2 ANQGSEA. The V end was cut by 4 bases, the J end by 1 base, with 5 bases between. There are 11 residues in the CDR3. The CDR3 bases are TGCAGCGTTGGGGGTTCCTACGAGCAGTACTTC. Translation: CSVGGSYEQYF.

For this clonotype: An end of the junction differs from the germline gene, which may be a read error. The chain couples TRBV10-3 to TRBJ2-2; 12 bases agree with TRBD1. This CDR3 region has 19 residues. Germline V gene lookup returns CDR1 ENHRY and CDR2 SYGVKD. CDR3 bases: TGTGCCACCCTCCCGGGACAGGGGGCGGAACGACCGAACGCCGGGGAGCTGTTTTTT. Translating it yields CATLPGQGAERPNAGELFF.

This clonotype was found a few times. This chain connects TRBV7-2 to TRBJ2-7; D might be TRBD1 or TRBD2, each matching 5 bases. This CDR3 has 13 residues. Trimming pared 2 bases from V and 5 bases from J, leaving 10 bases between. Germline V gene data show CDR1 as SGHTA and CDR2 as FQGNSA. The CDR3, as DNA: TGTGCCAGCAGCTTATTCAGGGACGACGAGCAGTACGTC. It specifies CASSLFRDDEQYV.

The gene calls are TRBV7-2 and TRBJ1-1; no firm D call. The CDR3 is 14 amino acids. The germline V and J ends were trimmed by 1 base and 1 base, with 7 bases remaining between them. Germline-derived CDR1 and CDR2 are SGHTA and FQGNSA. The CDR3: CASSLEFANTEAFF. CDR3 bases: TGTGCCAGCAGCTTAGAATTCGCGAACACTGAAGCTTTCTTT. Full variable domain (missing parts from reference TRBV7-2 and TRBJ1-1): GAGVSQSPSNKVTEKGKDVELRCDPISGHTALYWYRQSLGQGLEFLIYFQGNSAPDKSGLPSDRFSAERTGGSVSTLTIQRTQQEDSAVYLCASSLEFANTEAFFGQGTRLTVV.

The chain has TRBV11-3 and TRBJ2-1, with TRBD2 matching over 15 bases. The V gene end was trimmed by 1 base and the J gene end by 0 bases; junction bases not matched to a gene: 13. The CDR3 is 22 amino acids. Germline V lookup: CDR1 SGHNT, CDR2 YENEEA. CDR3 DNA: TGTGCCAGCAGCTTAGGCCCCTTGTGGACTAGCGGGGGGGCGAGCTCCTACAATGAGCAGTTCTTC. It specifies CASSLGPLWTSGGASSYNEQFF.

This chain links TRBV7-2 with TRBJ1-2; 7 bases are shared with TRBD1. V lost 3 bases to trimming and J lost 6 bases; unmatched junction nucleotides: 4. The CDR3 has 13 amino acids. Germline V gene lookup returns CDR1 SGHTA and CDR2 FQGNSA. CDR3 in DNA: TGTGCCAGCAGCTTTAGACAGGGTAATGGCTACACCTTC. This codes for CASSFRQGNGYTF.

The chain carries TRBV6-1 and TRBJ1-2, with TRBD1 matching over 8 bases. Germline V gene sequence: CDR1 MNHNS, CDR2 SASEGT. The CDR3 extends over 14 amino acids. Trimming removed 6 bases from V and 2 bases from J; junction bases left unmatched: 5. The chain's CDR3 is CASRTGDRNYGYTF. The CDR3 DNA sequence: TGTGCCAGCAGGACAGGGGATCGGAACTATGGCTACACCTTC.

The chain uses TRBV20-1 and TRBJ2-3, with TRBD2 identical over 9 bases. The CDR3 loop spans 13 amino acids. The J segment lost 3 bases and the V segment lost 4 bases, leaving 2 bases of the junction unmatched. From germline, CDR1 is DFQATT and CDR2 SNEGSKA (reference sequence). CDR3 loop: CSAKAGGTDTQYF. In DNA form, the CDR3 reads TGCAGTGCTAAAGCGGGGGGTACAGATACGCAGTATTTT.

The rearrangement links TRBV18 to TRBJ1-4; D is undetermined. Trimming pared 6 bases from V and 5 bases from J, leaving 10 bases between. The CDR3 covers 13 residues. CDR1 and CDR2 (germline): KGHSH, LQKENI. Written as DNA, the CDR3 is TGTGCCAGCTCGAACAGTTTAAATGAAAAACTGTTTTTT. Translated: CASSNSLNEKLFF.

The chain employs TRBV9 and TRBJ2-1, with D tentatively TRBD2 (7 bases). Germline V gene data show CDR1 as SGDLS and CDR2 as YYNGEE. This CDR3 comprises 15 residues. V lost 1 base and J lost 9, with 17 bases in between. The CDR3 is CASSVTAGAPGEQFF. The CDR3 DNA reads as TGTGCCAGCAGCGTAACGGCGGGGGCCCCGGGTGAGCAGTTCTTC.

Only one count was recorded for this clonotype. The chain uses TRBV12-3 or TRBV12-4 and TRBJ2-3; no reliable D call. Trimming stripped 2 bases from V and 1 base from J, with 4 bases between. This CDR3 comprises 13 residues. CDR3 protein: CASSLPRTDTQYF. CDR3 coding DNA: TGTGCCAGCAGTTTACCCCGCACAGATACGCAGTATTTT.

This chain uses TRBV4-1 with TRBJ2-5; D is possibly TRBD2 (6 bases). V lost 1 base to trimming and J lost 3 bases, with 24 bases between them. Germline lookup yields CDR1 MGHRA and CDR2 YSYEKL. This CDR3 comprises 19 residues. CDR3 loop: CASSQAPLRETWGEETQYF. The CDR3 DNA is TGCGCCAGCAGCCAAGCGCCCCTCCGGGAGACATGGGGCGAAGAGACCCAGTACTTC.

This clonotype was observed a handful of times. Here the CDR3 reads CASSPREGSSTDTQYF. DNA for the CDR3: TGTGCCAGCAGTCCACGAGAGGGTTCTAGCACAGATACGCAGTATTTT. The rearrangement links TRBV6-1 to TRBJ2-3, with D tentatively TRBD2 (5 bases). V was shortened by 5 bases and J by 0 bases, with 15 bases between the two germline ends. Per the germline V gene, CDR1 is MNHNS and CDR2 is SASEGT. The CDR3 length is 16 residues.